This T cell receptor (beta chain) was recorded in a study of OX40 agonist ivuxolimab in advanced cancers. Researchers took blood at baseline, on cycle 4 day 1, and on cycle 7 day 1. This CDR3 has 14 residues. V lost 5 bases, J lost 4 bases, and 6 bases stayed unmatched. Germline assignment: CDR1 MNHEY and CDR2 SMNVEV (reference sequence). The data were produced by immunoSEQ multiplex PCR, yet TCRdb's version contains in-frame clones alone and is incomplete. The sample contains 60,000 to 80,000 clones, approximately 80% of which appear only once. The chain is built from TRBV27 and TRBJ1-1; 8 positions match TRBD1. The receptor was isolated from an adult with an advanced solid tumor such as melanoma, head and neck, liver or kidney cancer. This material consisted of CD4+ or CD8+ T cells sorted from blood, taken in a trial of the OX40 agonist ivuxolimab. In DNA, the CDR3 is TGTGCCAGCAGTACTCGGACAGGGAGCACTGAAGCTTTCTTT. Translating gives CASSTRTGSTEAFF.